Shown below are 9 T cell receptor beta chains from a single sample sequenced in a study of T-cell memory formation after mild COVID-19 (dated by TCRdb to 2020 to 2023). The receptor library was made with 5' RACE. For sequencing, an Illumina NovaSeq 6000 was employed. In-frame beta chains were kept once TCRdb had trimmed the public reads at Q25 with fastp and called clones with MiXCR. Each CDR3 protein appears once, grouped with its most common genes and DNA. The sample yields 450,000 or so distinct CDR3 sequences; about 23% were counted once. The ten largest account for around 12% of the sample. The source material was PBMCs or a T cell subset sorted from them (not recorded which). These receptors all stem from an adult woman who had mild COVID-19 (a few samples of this study predate the infection). The sample titles of this study are shuffled in the database, so cell type and time point are left out; the donor was told from shared clones.

This chain connects TRBV7-8 to TRBJ2-3; 10 bases are shared with TRBD2. V lost 4 bases to trimming and J lost 5 bases; unmatched junction nucleotides: 6. Germline CDR1 and CDR2: SGHVS and FQNEAQ. The CDR3 loop spans 15 amino acids. CDR3 in DNA: TGTGCCAGCAGCTCAAAAGCGGGAGGGTTAGATACGCAGTATTTT. Translated: CASSSKAGGLDTQYF.

Only a few counts were recorded for this clonotype. This chain joins TRBV2 and TRBJ1-5; 7 bases match TRBD1. Germline V lookup: CDR1 SNHLY, CDR2 FYNNEI. With 8 bases clipped from V and 5 bases from J, the junction kept 3 bases outside the gene matches. The CDR3 spans 12 residues. CDR3 protein: CASDDRDQPQHF. The DNA for the CDR3 is TGTGCCAGCGACGACAGGGATCAGCCCCAGCATTTT.

There are many counts of this clonotype. This chain joins TRBV7-9 and TRBJ2-3; 10 nucleotides line up with TRBD2. CDR3 length equals 17 residues. Losses at the gene ends were 3 bases for V and 7 bases for J; bases not matched to a gene: 13. The germline gives CDR1 SEHNR, CDR2 FQNEAQ (reference sequence). As DNA, the CDR3 is TGTGCCAGCAGCTTCCGGACTAGCGGACCAGAATCGTATACGCAGTATTTT. Protein: CASSFRTSGPESYTQYF.

Only a few counts were recorded for this clonotype. V and J are TRBV14 and TRBJ2-4; tentative D call: TRBD2 (6 bases). Trimming removed 4 bases at V and 9 bases at J, with 13 bases between. CDR3 size: 13 residues. Germline V gives CDR1 SGHDN, CDR2 FVKESK. The CDR3 bases are TGTGCCAGCAGCCCGGCTAGCGAAGGCATTCAGTACTTC. This encodes CASSPASEGIQYF.

CDR3 residues: CATGSALGPWEQYF. The CDR3 region has the DNA TGTGCCACCGGATCGGCGCTGGGTCCCTGGGAGCAGTACTTC. This rearrangement joins TRBV27 to TRBJ2-7; D remains ambiguous. CDR3 size: 14 residues. V gave up 10 bases and J gave up 7 bases, with 23 bases separating them. Looked up from germline, CDR1 is MNHEY and CDR2 is SMNVEV (reference sequence).

This clonotype was counted between two and nine times. The V gene is TRBV27, the J gene TRBJ2-7, with D unresolved. The CDR3 covers 14 residues. The ends were cut back, 3 bases at V and 1 base at J, with 10 bases in the middle. Germline V CDR1 and CDR2: MNHEY, SMNVEV (reference sequence). In DNA, the CDR3 is TGTGCCAGCAGTTTTTTGGAACGATCCTACGAGCAGTACTTC. This translates into CASSFLERSYEQYF.

This clonotype was picked up a small number of times. The rearrangement joins TRBV18 to TRBJ2-3, with 9 bases lining up with TRBD1. V shed 3 bases, J shed 2 bases, and the junction held 6 bases outside the gene matches. The CDR3 totals 16 residues. Germline-derived CDR1 and CDR2 are KGHSH and LQKENI. The CDR3 reads CASSPRTGAFTDTQYF. The CDR3 DNA reads TGTGCCAGCTCACCGAGGACAGGGGCCTTCACAGATACGCAGTATTTT.

The chain is built from TRBV27 and TRBJ1-4, with D tentatively TRBD1 (5 bases). The CDR3 sequence is 14 residues long. Germline V gene data show CDR1 as MNHEY and CDR2 as SMNVEV (reference sequence). Trimming pared 5 bases from V and 4 bases from J, leaving 11 bases between. The CDR3 protein is CASSMGRHNEKLFF. In nucleotides, the CDR3 is TGTGCCAGCAGTATGGGACGGCATAATGAAAAACTGTTTTTT.

This clonotype was seen more than once but under ten times. V and J are TRBV27 and TRBJ1-1; 7 bases line up with TRBD1. CDR1 and CDR2 from the germline V gene are MNHEY and SMNVEV (reference sequence). V shed 1 base, J shed 4 bases, and the junction held 3 bases outside the gene matches. This CDR3 has 14 amino acids. The CDR3 bases are TGTGCCAGCAGTTTATTAGCAGGGGGCACTGAAGCTTTCTTT. This gives the protein CASSLLAGGTEAFF.